This passage covers 23 T cell receptor beta chains from one sample sequenced in a study of OX40 agonist ivuxolimab in advanced cancers. Clones were read by immunoSEQ multiplex PCR, and TCRdb kept only the in-frame ones, dropping some. The sample includes more than 50,000 clones, just over 90% of them seen just once. The source material was CD4+ or CD8+ T cells sorted from blood, sampled in a trial of the OX40 agonist ivuxolimab. The receptors were sampled from an adult with an advanced solid tumor such as melanoma, head and neck, liver or kidney cancer.

The V gene is TRBV28, the J gene TRBJ2-5; maybe TRBD2 (6 bases). V lost 6 bases to trimming and J lost 5 bases, with 13 bases between them. The germline CDR1 and CDR2 sequences are MDHEN and SYDVKM. This CDR3 spans 13 amino acids. This chain's CDR3 is CASRGGGRETQYF. The CDR3 DNA is TGTGCCAGCAGGGGAGGAGGGAGGGAGACCCAGTACTTC.

This sequence joins TRBV9 and TRBJ2-3; a weak D match, TRBD2 (6 bases). CDR3 length: 14 residues. Germline V lookup: CDR1 SGDLS, CDR2 YYNGEE. Trimming left V 0 bases short and J 6 bases short, with 11 bases between. The CDR3 DNA reads TGTGCCAGCAGCGTAGAGGCTAGCGCGGATACGCAGTATTTT. This gives the protein CASSVEASADTQYF.

The chain combines TRBV18 with TRBJ2-6; no reliable D call. The CDR3 runs to 17 residues. V gave up 4 bases and J gave up 2 bases, with 15 bases separating them. Germline V gives CDR1 KGHSH, CDR2 LQKENI. Here the CDR3 DNA reads TGTGCCAGCTCACAACAGACACTGAGCACTGGGGCCAACGTCCTGACTTTC. Translating gives CASSQQTLSTGANVLTF.

This clone was counted a single time. The genes are TRBV9 and TRBJ1-2; D may be TRBD1 (5 bases). CDR3 size: 15 residues. Per the germline V gene, CDR1 is SGDLS and CDR2 is YYNGEE. V was cut by 0 bases and J by 6 bases, with 15 bases left in between. In DNA form, the CDR3 reads TGTGCCAGCAGCGTAGAACCCTCAGGGTTGGATGGCTACACCTTC. Its protein is CASSVEPSGLDGYTF.

This clone was recorded only once. The chain recombines TRBV18 with TRBJ2-5; D not certain. Germline CDR1 reads KGHSH; CDR2 reads LQKENI. V lost 5 bases and J 1 base, leaving 2 bases between the germline ends. The CDR3 is 11 amino acids. CDR3 DNA sequence: TGTGCCAGCTCAATCCAAGAGACCCAGTACTTC. Protein: CASSIQETQYF.

CDR3 protein: CATSRDRGPQHF. The CDR3 DNA is TGTGCCACCAGCAGAGACCGAGGGCCCCAGCATTTT. The V gene is TRBV15, the J gene TRBJ1-5, with D unresolved. The CDR3 loop spans 12 amino acids. Germline values: CDR1 LNHNV, CDR2 YYDKDF (reference sequence). The V and J ends lost 0 bases and 9 bases respectively, with 6 bases between them.

The chain joins TRBV7-9 to TRBJ1-2; D uncertain. Germline CDR1 and CDR2: SEHNR and FQNEAQ (reference sequence). Trimming removed 4 bases at V and 7 bases at J, with 19 bases between. The CDR3 is 15 residues long. For the CDR3, the DNA is TGTGCCAGCAGCTACCTTGGAGGCCCGGCGGGTGGCTACACCTTC. As protein: CASSYLGGPAGGYTF.

The rearrangement uses TRBV6-1 and TRBJ1-3; no clear D. Germline lookup yields CDR1 MNHNS and CDR2 SASEGT. V was pared by 5 bases and J by 0 bases, with 8 bases between. This CDR3 comprises 14 residues. The CDR3 protein is CASSRGDSGNTIYF. Written as DNA, the CDR3 is TGTGCCAGCAGTCGGGGAGACTCTGGAAACACCATATATTTT.

The chain joins TRBV10-3 to TRBJ2-5; the D is unclear. CDR1 ENHRY and CDR2 SYGVKD come from the germline V gene. The CDR3 sequence is 14 residues long. With 5 bases removed from V and 5 bases from J, the gap between germline ends came to 15 bases. The CDR3 is CAISSLGDGETQYF. The DNA for the CDR3 is TGTGCCATCAGTTCCTTAGGAGATGGCGAGACCCAGTACTTC.

The chain has TRBV10-3 and TRBJ2-3; D remains unclear. This CDR3 comprises 12 residues. Germline CDR1 and CDR2: ENHRY and SYGVKD. The V end was cut by 0 bases, the J end by 4 bases, with 2 bases between. The CDR3 reads CAISESPDTQYF. CDR3 sequence (DNA): TGTGCCATCAGTGAGTCCCCAGATACGCAGTATTTT.

This clone was counted once. The rearrangement joins TRBV5-6 to TRBJ1-6; D remains unclear. The germline V and J ends were trimmed by 4 bases and 9 bases, with 17 bases remaining between them. This CDR3 comprises 15 residues. Germline CDR1 is SGHDT and CDR2 is YYEEEE. CDR3 loop: CASSLLGEGSSPLHF. The CDR3 region has the DNA TGTGCCAGCAGCCTCCTAGGAGAGGGTAGTTCACCCCTCCACTTT. Based on the CDR3 plus reference TRBV5-6 and TRBJ1-6, the full variable domain is DAGVTQSPTHLIKTRGQQVTLRCSPKSGHDTVSWYQQALGQGPQFIFQYYEEEERQRGNFPDRFSGHQFPNYSSELNVNALLLGDSALYLCASSLLGEGSSPLHFGNGTRLTVT.

The V call is TRBV5-1, the J call TRBJ2-3, with D perhaps being TRBD1 or TRBD2 (5 bases each). Between the trimmed V and J ends, which lost 5 bases and 3 bases, there was a span of 10 bases. CDR3 size: 13 residues. From germline, CDR1 is SGHRS and CDR2 YFSETQ. The CDR3 region has the DNA TGCGCCAGCAGGGGGGTTATAACAGATACGCAGTATTTT. Residues: CASRGVITDTQYF. Looking up the rest from reference TRBV5-1 and TRBJ2-3 gives the full variable domain: KAGVTQTPRYLIKTRGQQVTLSCSPISGHRSVSWYQQTPGQGLQFLFEYFSETQRNKGNFPGRFSGRQFSNSRSEMNVSTLELGDSALYLCASRGVITDTQYFGPGTRLTVL.

The J gene is TRBJ2-7, the V gene TRBV7-9; 7 bases agree with TRBD1. Germline CDR1 is SEHNR and CDR2 is FQNEAQ (reference sequence). V gave up 5 bases and J gave up 6 bases; unmatched junction bases: 7. The CDR3 consists of 13 residues. CDR3 bases: TGTGCCAGCAGCCAATCTGGACAGGTCGAGCAGTACTTC. Its protein product is CASSQSGQVEQYF. Complete variable domain (other parts from reference TRBV7-9 and TRBJ2-7): DTGVSQNPRHKITKRGQNVTFRCDPISEHNRLYWYRQTLGQGPEFLTYFQNEAQLEKSRLLSDRFSAERPKGSFSTLEIQRTEQGDSAMYLCASSQSGQVEQYFGPGTRLTVT.

This chain uses TRBV5-1 with TRBJ2-1; D is possibly TRBD1 (6 bases). Trimming removed 0 bases from V and 4 bases from J, with 8 bases in between. Germline CDR1 and CDR2: SGHRS and YFSETQ. The CDR3 contains 14 residues. The CDR3 DNA is TGCGCCAGCAGCTTGGCGGACAGATACAATGAGCAGTTCTTC. Its translation is CASSLADRYNEQFF.

The rearrangement joins TRBV9 to TRBJ2-7; D is unclear. V lost 3 bases to trimming and J lost 7 bases, with 17 bases between them. Germline V CDR1 and CDR2: SGDLS, YYNGEE. CDR3 length: 14 amino acids. CDR3 sequence: CASSAFQRTREQYF. The DNA for the CDR3 is TGTGCCAGCAGCGCATTTCAGCGTACGAGGGAGCAGTACTTC.

The rearrangement uses TRBV5-1 and TRBJ1-1; tentatively, D is TRBD1 (5 bases). This CDR3 region has 16 residues. Looked up from germline, CDR1 is SGHRS and CDR2 is YFSETQ. Trimming took off 3 bases at V and 1 base at J, with 16 bases between the two ends. The DNA of the CDR3 is TGCGCCAGCAGCTCCCTTGGGACGGTTCAGAACACTGAAGCTTTCTTT. Translation gives CASSSLGTVQNTEAFF.

The chain is built from TRBV5-6 and TRBJ2-7, with D maybe TRBD1 (5 bases). Per germline, CDR1 SGHDT and CDR2 YYEEEE. The V gene lost 5 bases and the J gene lost 4 bases, with 10 bases spanning the gap. The CDR3 runs 12 residues. The CDR3 DNA reads TGTGCCAGCAGTCAGACAGCTTACGAGCAGTACTTC. Its translation is CASSQTAYEQYF.

The V gene is TRBV19, the J gene TRBJ1-3; no clear D gene. The CDR3 has 14 amino acids. Trimming took 4 bases from V and 0 from J, leaving 7 bases between them. Germline assignment: CDR1 LNHDA and CDR2 SQIVND (reference sequence). The DNA of the CDR3 is TGTGCCAGTAGTACAGGTACCTCTGGAAACACCATATATTTT. It specifies CASSTGTSGNTIYF.

This clone was seen only once. CDR3 bases: TGTGCCAGCCCCAGGGACCCCTACGAGCAGTACTTC. Translated: CASPRDPYEQYF. The J gene is TRBJ2-7, the V gene TRBV6-1; D is possibly TRBD1 or TRBD2 (5 bases each). Per the germline V gene, CDR1 is MNHNS and CDR2 is SASEGT. The CDR3 has 12 amino acids. The V end was cut by 8 bases, the J end by 2 bases, with 10 bases between.

V usage is TRBV28 and J usage is TRBJ1-1; perhaps TRBD1 as D (6 bases). The CDR3 totals 14 residues. The V end lost 5 bases, the J end lost 5 bases, and 15 bases lay between the germline ends. Per germline, CDR1 MDHEN and CDR2 SYDVKM. CDR3 protein: CASSLPPGATEAFF. CDR3 sequence (DNA): TGTGCCAGCAGTCTCCCCCCGGGGGCGACTGAAGCTTTCTTT. Full variable domain (outside the CDR3, taken from reference TRBV28 and TRBJ1-1): DVKVTQSSRYLVKRTGEKVFLECVQDMDHENMFWYRQDPGLGLRLIYFSYDVKMKEKGDIPEGYSVSREKKERFSLILESASTNQTSMYLCASSLPPGATEAFFGQGTRLTVV.

This clone was observed a few times. The chain recombines TRBV28 with TRBJ2-3; 7 bases match TRBD2. There are 17 residues in the CDR3. Germline CDR1 and CDR2: MDHEN and SYDVKM. Trimming took 5 bases from V and 0 from J; bases not matched to a gene: 11. CDR3 nucleotide sequence: TGTGCCAGCAGTGAATGGGAGCTAGCGGTTAGCACAGATACGCAGTATTTT. Translated: CASSEWELAVSTDTQYF.

This clone was detected only a few times. The gene calls are TRBV28 and TRBJ1-2; possibly TRBD1 for D (5 bases). This CDR3 is 13 amino acids long. Germline V lookup: CDR1 MDHEN, CDR2 SYDVKM. Trimming cost V 3 bases and J 3 bases, with 8 bases left between them. CDR3 nucleotides: TGTGCCAGCAGTTTCCGACAGTACTATGGCTACACCTTC. Translated: CASSFRQYYGYTF.

This sequence joins TRBV2 and TRBJ2-3; D is possibly TRBD1 (7 bases). V lost 3 bases and J 0 bases, leaving 10 bases between the germline ends. This CDR3 is built from 15 residues. From germline, CDR1 is SNHLY and CDR2 FYNNEI. This CDR3 reads CASSEEGASTDTQYF. The CDR3, as DNA: TGTGCCAGCAGTGAGGAGGGGGCCAGCACAGATACGCAGTATTTT.